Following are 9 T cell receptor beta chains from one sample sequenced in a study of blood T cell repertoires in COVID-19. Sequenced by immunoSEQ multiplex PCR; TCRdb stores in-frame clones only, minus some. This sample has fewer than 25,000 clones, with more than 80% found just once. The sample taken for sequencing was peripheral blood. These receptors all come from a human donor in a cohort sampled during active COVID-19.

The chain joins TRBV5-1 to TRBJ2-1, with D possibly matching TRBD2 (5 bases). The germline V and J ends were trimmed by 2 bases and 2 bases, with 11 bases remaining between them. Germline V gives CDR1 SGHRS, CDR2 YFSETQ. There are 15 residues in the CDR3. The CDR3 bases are TGCGCCAGCAGCTTTGTGGGAGAGGCCTACAATGAGCAGTTCTTC. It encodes CASSFVGEAYNEQFF.

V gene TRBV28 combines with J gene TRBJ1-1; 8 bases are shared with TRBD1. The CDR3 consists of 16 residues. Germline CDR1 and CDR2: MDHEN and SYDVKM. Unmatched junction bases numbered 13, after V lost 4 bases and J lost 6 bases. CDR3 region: CASSSQGAEGLAEAFF. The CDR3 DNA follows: TGTGCCAGCAGTTCCCAGGGGGCAGAAGGGTTGGCTGAAGCTTTCTTT.

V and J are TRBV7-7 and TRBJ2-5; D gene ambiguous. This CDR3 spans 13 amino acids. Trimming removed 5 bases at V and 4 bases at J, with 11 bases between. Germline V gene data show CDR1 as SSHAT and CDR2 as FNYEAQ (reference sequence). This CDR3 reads CASSLLLLETQYF. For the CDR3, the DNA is TGTGCCAGCAGCCTCCTACTCTTAGAGACCCAGTACTTC. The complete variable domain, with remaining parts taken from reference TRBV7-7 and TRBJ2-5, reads GAGVSQSPRYKVTKRGQDVTLRCDPISSHATLYWYQQALGQGPEFLTYFNYEAQPDKSGLPSDRFSAERPEGSISTLTIQRTEQRDSAMYRCASSLLLLETQYFGPGTRLLVL.

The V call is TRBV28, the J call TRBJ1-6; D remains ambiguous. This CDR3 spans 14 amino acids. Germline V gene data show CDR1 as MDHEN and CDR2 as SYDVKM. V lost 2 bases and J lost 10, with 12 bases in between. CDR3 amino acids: CASSLAGTASPLHF. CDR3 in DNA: TGTGCCAGCAGTTTAGCGGGAACGGCGTCACCCCTCCACTTT.

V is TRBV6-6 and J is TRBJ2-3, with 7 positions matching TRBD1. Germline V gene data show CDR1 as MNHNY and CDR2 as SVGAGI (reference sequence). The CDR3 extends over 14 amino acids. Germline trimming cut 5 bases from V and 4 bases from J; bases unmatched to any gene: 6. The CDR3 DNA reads TGTGCCAGCAGTACCCAGGGGGACGCAGATACGCAGTATTTT. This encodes CASSTQGDADTQYF.

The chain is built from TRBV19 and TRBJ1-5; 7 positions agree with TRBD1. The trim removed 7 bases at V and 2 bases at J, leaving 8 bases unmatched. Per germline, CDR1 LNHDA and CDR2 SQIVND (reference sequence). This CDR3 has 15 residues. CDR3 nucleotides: TGTGCCAGTAAACAGGGGTGGATGGGCAATCAGCCCCAGCATTTT. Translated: CASKQGWMGNQPQHF. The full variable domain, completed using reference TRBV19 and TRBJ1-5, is DGGITQSPKYLFRKEGQNVTLSCEQNLNHDAMYWYRQDPGQGLRLIYYSQIVNDFQKGDIAEGYSVSREKKESFPLTVTSAQKNPTAFYLCASKQGWMGNQPQHFGDGTRLSIL.

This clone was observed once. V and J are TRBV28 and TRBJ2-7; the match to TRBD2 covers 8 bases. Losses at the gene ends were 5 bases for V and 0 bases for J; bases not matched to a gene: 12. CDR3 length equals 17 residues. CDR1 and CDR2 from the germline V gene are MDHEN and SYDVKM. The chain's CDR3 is CASSPRGGSGASYEQYF. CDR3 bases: TGTGCCAGCAGTCCCCGGGGGGGTAGCGGGGCCTCCTACGAGCAGTACTTC.

This CDR3 reads CASSPQGTNTEAFF. Here the CDR3 DNA reads TGTGCCAGCTCACCCCAGGGGACCAACACTGAAGCTTTCTTT. This chain uses TRBV18 with TRBJ1-1; weak D call: TRBD1 (6 bases). The CDR3 spans 14 residues. V was trimmed by 3 bases and J by 2 bases, leaving 10 bases between them. Looked up from germline, CDR1 is KGHSH and CDR2 is LQKENI. The whole variable domain, remainder taken from reference TRBV18 and TRBJ1-1, is NAGVMQNPRHLVRRRGQEARLRCSPMKGHSHVYWYRQLPEEGLKFMVYLQKENIIDESGMPKERFSAEFPKEGPSILRIQQVVRGDSAAYFCASSPQGTNTEAFFGQGTRLTVV.

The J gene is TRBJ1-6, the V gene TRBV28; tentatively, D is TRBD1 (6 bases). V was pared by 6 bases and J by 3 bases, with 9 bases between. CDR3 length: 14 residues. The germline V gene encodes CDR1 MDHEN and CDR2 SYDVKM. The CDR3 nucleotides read TGTGCCAGCAGGGACAGCTTCTATAATTCACCCCTCCACTTT. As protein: CASRDSFYNSPLHF. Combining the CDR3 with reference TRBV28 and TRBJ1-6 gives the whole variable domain DVKVTQSSRYLVKRTGEKVFLECVQDMDHENMFWYRQDPGLGLRLIYFSYDVKMKEKGDIPEGYSVSREKKERFSLILESASTNQTSMYLCASRDSFYNSPLHFGNGTRLTVT.